These T cell receptor beta chains were read from a single sample in a study of blood T cell repertoires in COVID-19. Measured with immunoSEQ multiplex PCR; TCRdb has only the in-frame clones, and not every one. The sample contains 130,000 to 150,000 clones, approximately 91% of which appear only once. Sequences were obtained from peripheral blood. Receptors originate from a man aged 65 to 85 with acute or convalescent COVID-19. Both conserved end residues are part of each CDR3. Each record gives: D gene, clone size, J gene, V gene, CDR3 DNA, CDR3 protein. The D gene is left open where the match is weak. The size entry is marked missing in some rows and otherwise reads once, few, many or a size class.

>TRBD1|once|TRBJ2-1|TRBV3-1/TRBV3-2
TGTGCCAGCAGCCCAAGAGTTATCGGACAGGGGGACAATGAGCAGTTCTTC
CASSPRVIGQGDNEQFF
>.|.|TRBJ2-3|TRBV25-1
TGTGCCAGCAGTAATGCGATTCCCACCGATACGCAGTATTTT
CASSNAIPTDTQYF
>.|.|TRBJ2-5|TRBV3-1/TRBV3-2
TGTGCCAGCAGCCAAGAGCGGTGGAGGCAGTACTTC
CASSQERWRQYF
>TRBD1|.|TRBJ1-5|TRBV18
TGTGCCAGCTCACCCGGGACAGGGAATCAGCCCCAGCATTTT
CASSPGTGNQPQHF
>TRBD1|.|TRBJ1-5|TRBV2
TGTGCCAGCAGGGGGGCAGGGGGCCGACAGCCCCAGCATTTT
CASRGAGGRQPQHF
>.|once|TRBJ2-6|TRBV5-1
TGCGCCAGCAGCTTCGGAGGTTATAGTGGGGCCAACGTCCTGACTTTC
CASSFGGYSGANVLTF
>.|.|TRBJ2-1|TRBV3-1/TRBV3-2
TGTGCCAGCAGCCGAGCCCGGGGGAATGAGCAGTTCTTC
CASSRARGNEQFF
>.|.|TRBJ1-1|TRBV29-1
TGCAGCGGCGGGCACGCTGAAGCTTTCTTT
CSGGHAEAFF
>TRBD1|.|TRBJ2-5|TRBV15
TGTGCCACCAGCTCCCGGGACAGACAAGAGACCCAGTACTTC
CATSSRDRQETQYF
>.|.|TRBJ1-2|TRBV5-1
TGCGCCAGCAGCTTGACGGGGGAGTATGGCTACACCTTC
CASSLTGEYGYTF
>.|once|TRBJ1-1|TRBV24-1
TGTGCCACCAGATTTGGGTTCAAGCGCGCGGCAATGAACACTGAAGCTTTCTTT
CATRFGFKRAAMNTEAFF
>.|.|TRBJ2-7|TRBV15
TGTGCCACCAGCAGAGACACTACCCTCTACGAGCAGTACTTC
CATSRDTTLYEQYF
>TRBD1|.|TRBJ1-5|TRBV6-6
TGTGCCAGCAGTCCAACCGGGACAGGGTTTTGGAATCAGCCCCAGCATTTT
CASSPTGTGFWNQPQHF
>.|.|TRBJ1-6|TRBV3-1/TRBV3-2
TGTGCCAGCAGCCGCCAGGTGAACTCACCCCTCCACTTT
CASSRQVNSPLHF
>TRBD2|once|TRBJ2-1|TRBV5-1
TGCGCCAGCAGCTTTAGCGGGGGCCACTACAATGAGCAGTTCTTC
CASSFSGGHYNEQFF
>TRBD2|.|TRBJ2-5|TRBV5-1
TGCGCCAGCAGCACGGGAGGGCCGAATTTAGAGACCCAGTACTTC
CASSTGGPNLETQYF
>.|.|TRBJ2-7|TRBV10-3
TGTGCCATCAGCGATACAGGGAAAGGAATCTACGAGCAGTACTTC
CAISDTGKGIYEQYF
>.|.|TRBJ2-1|TRBV7-3
TGTGCCAGCAGCTTAGAGAGCGGAACGTACAATGAGCAGTTCTTC
CASSLESGTYNEQFF
>.|.|TRBJ2-7|TRBV21-1
TGTGCCAGCAGTAAAGCTAGGGGGTTCTACGAGCAGTACTTC
CASSKARGFYEQYF
>TRBD1|few|TRBJ2-7|TRBV25-1
TGTGCCAGCAGTCCGACAGGGACCAACTACGAGCAGTACTTC
CASSPTGTNYEQYF
>.|.|TRBJ2-2|TRBV2
TGTGCCAGCTCATACCAGATCGGGTCCGGGGAGCTGTTTTTT
CASSYQIGSGELFF
>.|once|TRBJ2-7|TRBV28
TGTGCCAGCAGCCTTGATGGGCACCACTACGAGCAGTACTTC
CASSLDGHHYEQYF
>TRBD1|.|TRBJ2-5|TRBV29-1
TGCAGCGTTGAGCAGGGGGCGCGGGAGACCCAGTACTTC
CSVEQGARETQYF
>.|.|TRBJ1-4|TRBV7-8
TGTGCCAGCAGGAGGGAGGCCTATGCAACTAATGAAAAACTGTTTTTT
CASRREAYATNEKLFF
>.|.|TRBJ2-3|TRBV9
TGTGCCAGCAGCGTAGTCCCGACAGATACGCAGTATTTT
CASSVVPTDTQYF
>TRBD1|.|TRBJ1-2|TRBV6-5
TGTGCCAGCAGGTTGATGGGACAGGGGAACGGCTACACCTTC
CASRLMGQGNGYTF
>TRBD2|.|TRBJ2-5|TRBV19
TGTGCCAGTAGTTTCGGACTAGCGGGTCAAGAGACCCAGTACTTC
CASSFGLAGQETQYF
>TRBD1|.|TRBJ1-1|TRBV6-5
TGTGCCAGCAGGGGGTACAGGGGTAACACTGAAGCTTTCTTT
CASRGYRGNTEAFF
>TRBD2|.|TRBJ2-1|TRBV4-2
TGTGCCAGCAGCCAAGAATCCGGGGACTACTACAATGAGCAGTTCTTC
CASSQESGDYYNEQFF
>.|.|TRBJ1-1|TRBV3-1/TRBV3-2
TGTGCCAGCAGCCAAGGGCAGGCCAACACTGAAGCTTTCTTT
CASSQGQANTEAFF
>.|.|TRBJ2-2|TRBV6-1
TGTGCCAGCAGTGAACAGGGCCCGAACACCGGGGAGCTGTTTTTT
CASSEQGPNTGELFF
>.|.|TRBJ1-2|TRBV10-1
TGCGCCAGCAGTGAGTCGTTGGTACCAGGGGCTGGCGGCTACACCTTC
CASSESLVPGAGGYTF
>TRBD1|.|TRBJ1-4|TRBV18
TGTGCCAGCTCACCCTTGTGGGACAGGGGGCTTAATGGGGAAAAACTGTTTTTT
CASSPLWDRGLNGEKLFF
>TRBD1|.|TRBJ2-1|TRBV19
TGTGCCAGTAGCCCCGGGACAGGGACGTACAATGAGCAGTTCTTC
CASSPGTGTYNEQFF
>TRBD2|.|TRBJ2-1|TRBV7-3
TGTGCCAGCAGTCTAGCGGGAGGGCCTAGTGAGCAGTTCTTC
CASSLAGGPSEQFF
>.|.|TRBJ1-5|TRBV6-6
TGTGCCAGCAGGTTCTTAGCGAATCAGCCCCAGCATTTT
CASRFLANQPQHF
>.|.|TRBJ1-6|TRBV5-1
TGCGCCAGCAGCTTGGCCGGGGTCAGTAATTCACCCCTCCACTTT
CASSLAGVSNSPLHF
>.|.|TRBJ2-5|TRBV5-4
TGTGCCAGCAGCTTCCACCCCCTCGGGGGGCCCGGGGGGACCCAGTACTTC
CASSFHPLGGPGGTQYF
>.|.|TRBJ1-5|TRBV19
TGTGCCAGTAGTAGGGGAGGGCGGGCTCAGCCCCAGCATTTT
CASSRGGRAQPQHF
>.|.|TRBJ2-7|TRBV28
TGTGCCAGCAGGCCTCTAGGACAAGGGCACGAGCAGTACTTC
CASRPLGQGHEQYF
>.|.|TRBJ2-1|TRBV2
TGTGCCAGCAAGAGTCCAACAAACCCCCTAGGCAATGAGCAGTTCTTC
CASKSPTNPLGNEQFF